A selection of T cell receptor beta chains follows, all from one sample in a study of OX40 agonist ivuxolimab in advanced cancers. Profiled with immunoSEQ multiplex PCR; TCRdb holds only in-frame clones, not every one. This table holds approximately 34,000 clones, approximately 88% found once. Material: CD4+ or CD8+ T cells sorted from blood, obtained in a trial of the OX40 agonist ivuxolimab. These TCRs come from an adult with an advanced solid tumor such as melanoma, head and neck, liver or kidney cancer. Both conserved end residues are part of each CDR3. D genes are given only for firm matches. A row's size may be missing; if present it is once, few, many or a size class.

v_call	j_call	clone_size	d_call	cdr3_nt	cdr3_aa
TRBV4-1	TRBJ2-1	.	.	TGCGCCAGCAGCTTAAAAGAGGATTCCTACAATGAGCAGTTCTTC	CASSLKEDSYNEQFF
TRBV7-9	TRBJ1-4	.	TRBD1	TGTGCCAGCAGCTCAGACAGGGCTGCAACTAATGAAAAACTGTTTTTT	CASSSDRAATNEKLFF
TRBV6-1	TRBJ1-1	.	.	TGTGCCAGCCCCGGGGGCGGGGGCTTTAACACTGAAGCTTTCTTT	CASPGGGGFNTEAFF
TRBV5-6	TRBJ2-2	.	TRBD2	TGTGCCAGCAGCGCCGCGGAGCGGGGGTACACCGGGGAGCTGTTTTTT	CASSAAERGYTGELFF
TRBV19	TRBJ2-4	.	TRBD1	TGTGCCAGTAGTGTCCACAGGGGGCAAGCCAAAAACATTCAGTACTTC	CASSVHRGQAKNIQYF
TRBV4-3	TRBJ1-1	.	.	TGCGCCAGCAGCCAAGATCCGGGGGGTAGGACTGAAGCTTTCTTT	CASSQDPGGRTEAFF
TRBV4-3	TRBJ2-7	.	TRBD2	TGCGCCAGCAGCCAAGATGCTAGCGGGGGCTACGAGCAGTACTTC	CASSQDASGGYEQYF
TRBV19	TRBJ1-2	.	.	TGTGCCACCAGGACACGCTATACGGATGGCTACACCTTC	CATRTRYTDGYTF
TRBV5-5	TRBJ2-1	.	.	TGTGCCAGCAGCTGGGACGTCTTTAGTTCCTACAATGAGCAGTTCTTC	CASSWDVFSSYNEQFF
TRBV6-1	TRBJ2-1	.	TRBD2	TGTGCCAGCAGTGTCAATAGCGGGGGGGCGTACAATGAGCAGTTCTTC	CASSVNSGGAYNEQFF
TRBV30	TRBJ2-7	.	TRBD1	TGTGCCTGCGGACAGGGAGTTTACGAGCAGTACTTC	CACGQGVYEQYF
TRBV4-1	TRBJ2-7	once	.	TGCGCCAGCAGCCAAGGCCCCGGTCTCTACGAGCAGTACTTC	CASSQGPGLYEQYF
TRBV28	TRBJ1-4	.	.	TGTGCCAGCAGTTTAACGATTGCCCGAGTAAGGGAAAAACTGTTTTTT	CASSLTIARVREKLFF
TRBV9	TRBJ2-1	.	TRBD1	TGTGCCAGCAGCGCCGGGACAGGGGGTTTTAGCTCCTACAATGAGCAGTTCTTC	CASSAGTGGFSSYNEQFF
TRBV18	TRBJ1-5	.	.	TGTGCCAGCTCACAGGAGTCAGGGCCCCAGCATTTT	CASSQESGPQHF
TRBV9	TRBJ2-2	.	.	TGTGCCAGCAGCGTAGGGCCCGGGGAGCTGTTTTTT	CASSVGPGELFF
TRBV11-2	TRBJ1-6	.	.	TGTGCCAGCAGCTTAGATTTGGGGGCTGAATCACCCCTCCACTTT	CASSLDLGAESPLHF
TRBV5-1	TRBJ2-3	.	TRBD2	TGCGCCAGCAGCTTGGGTGGACTAGCGGGGGGTGCAGATACGCAGTATTTT	CASSLGGLAGGADTQYF